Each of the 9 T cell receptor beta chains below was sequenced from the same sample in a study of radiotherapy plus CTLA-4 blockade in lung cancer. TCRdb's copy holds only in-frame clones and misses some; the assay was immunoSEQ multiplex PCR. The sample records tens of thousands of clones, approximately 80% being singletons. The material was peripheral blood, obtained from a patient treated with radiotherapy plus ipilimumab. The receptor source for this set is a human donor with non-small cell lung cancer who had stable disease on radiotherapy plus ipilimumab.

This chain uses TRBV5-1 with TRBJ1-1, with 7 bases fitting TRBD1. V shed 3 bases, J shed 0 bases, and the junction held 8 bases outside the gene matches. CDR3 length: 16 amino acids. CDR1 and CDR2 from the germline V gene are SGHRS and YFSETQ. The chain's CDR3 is CASSSQLQGMNTEAFF. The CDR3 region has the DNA TGCGCCAGCAGCTCCCAACTACAGGGGATGAACACTGAAGCTTTCTTT.

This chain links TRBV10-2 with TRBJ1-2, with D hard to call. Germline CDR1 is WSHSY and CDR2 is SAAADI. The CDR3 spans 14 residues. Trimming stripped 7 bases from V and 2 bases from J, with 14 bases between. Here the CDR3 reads CASTSLGLNYGYTF. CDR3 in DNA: TGCGCCAGCACCTCCTTGGGTCTAAACTATGGCTACACCTTC.

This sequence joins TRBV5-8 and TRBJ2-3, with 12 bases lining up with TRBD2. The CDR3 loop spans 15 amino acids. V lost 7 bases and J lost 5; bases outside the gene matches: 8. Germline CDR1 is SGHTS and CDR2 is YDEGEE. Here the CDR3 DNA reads TGTGCCAGCCGGACTAGCGGGGTGGTTAAAGATACGCAGTATTTT. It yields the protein CASRTSGVVKDTQYF.

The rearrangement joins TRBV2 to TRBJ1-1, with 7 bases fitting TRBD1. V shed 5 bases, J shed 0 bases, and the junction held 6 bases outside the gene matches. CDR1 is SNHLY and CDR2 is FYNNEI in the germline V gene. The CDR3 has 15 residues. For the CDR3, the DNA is TGTGCCAGCAGTCCCAGGGGGGGAATGAACACTGAAGCTTTCTTT. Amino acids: CASSPRGGMNTEAFF.

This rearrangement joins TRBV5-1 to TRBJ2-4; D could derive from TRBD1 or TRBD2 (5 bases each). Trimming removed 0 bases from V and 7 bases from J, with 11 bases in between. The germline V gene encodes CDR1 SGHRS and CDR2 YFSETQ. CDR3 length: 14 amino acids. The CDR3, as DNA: TGCGCCAGCAGCTTGGAGCAGGGACGGAACATTCAGTACTTC. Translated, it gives CASSLEQGRNIQYF.

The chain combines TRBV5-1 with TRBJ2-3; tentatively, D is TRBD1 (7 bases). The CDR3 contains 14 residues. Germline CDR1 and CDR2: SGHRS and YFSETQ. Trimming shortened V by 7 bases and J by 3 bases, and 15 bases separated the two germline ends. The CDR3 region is CASAGAGGTDTQYF. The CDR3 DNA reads TGCGCCAGCGCCGGGGCAGGGGGGACAGATACGCAGTATTTT.

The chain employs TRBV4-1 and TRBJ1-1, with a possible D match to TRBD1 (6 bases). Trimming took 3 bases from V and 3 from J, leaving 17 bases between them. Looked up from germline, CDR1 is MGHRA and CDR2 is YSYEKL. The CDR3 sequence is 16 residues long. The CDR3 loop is CASSHKTGTGDTEAFF. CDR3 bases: TGCGCCAGCAGCCATAAAACAGGGACTGGGGACACTGAAGCTTTCTTT.

CDR3 protein: CASSPQGWDADTQYF. CDR3 nucleotide sequence: TGTGCCAGCAGCCCCCAGGGATGGGATGCAGATACGCAGTATTTT. The chain couples TRBV7-3 to TRBJ2-3; a weak D match, TRBD1 (5 bases). Germline loops: CDR1 SGHTA, CDR2 FQGTGA. Trimming pared 5 bases from V and 4 bases from J, leaving 16 bases between. This CDR3 is built from 15 residues.

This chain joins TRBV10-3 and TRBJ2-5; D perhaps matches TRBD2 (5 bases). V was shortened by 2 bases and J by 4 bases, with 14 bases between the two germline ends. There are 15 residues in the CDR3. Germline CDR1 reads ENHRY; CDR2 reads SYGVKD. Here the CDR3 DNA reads TGTGCCATCAGTGAGGATACGAAACGGGGAGAGACCCAGTACTTC. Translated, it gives CAISEDTKRGETQYF.